This is a list of T cell receptor beta chains from one sample in a study of cytomegalovirus exposure and HLA in healthy donors. Assay: immunoSEQ multiplex PCR; the TCRdb copy retains only in-frame clones and omits some. The sample yields roughly 130,000 clones, approximately 80% seen once. Sequenced material: PBMCs. Receptors originate from a woman aged 18-35 years in good health and CMV-seropositive. Both conserved end residues are part of each CDR3. A D gene is named only where the DNA matches it firmly. Not all rows give a size; the values are once, few, many and, for expanded clones, a class.

V	D	size	J	CDR3	DNA
TRBV4-1	.	once	TRBJ2-1	CASSQDGGPRGNEQFF	TGCGCCAGCAGCCAAGACGGGGGACCCCGCGGCAATGAGCAGTTCTTC
TRBV9	.	.	TRBJ1-6	CASSAGQSYRDSPLHF	TGTGCCAGCAGCGCCGGACAGTCCTACAGGGATTCACCCCTCCACTTT
TRBV28	TRBD1	.	TRBJ2-3	CASSTQGSSTDTQYF	TGTGCCAGCAGCACACAGGGGTCGAGCACAGATACGCAGTATTTT
TRBV2	TRBD2	.	TRBJ2-3	CASSAGTRGTDTQYF	TGTGCCAGCAGTGCCGGGACTAGAGGCACAGATACGCAGTATTTT
TRBV6-6	TRBD1	.	TRBJ2-3	CATKRGQGSTDTQYF	TGTGCCACCAAAAGGGGACAGGGAAGCACAGATACGCAGTATTTT
TRBV18	TRBD1	.	TRBJ2-5	CASSPDRGETQYF	TGTGCCAGCTCACCAGACAGGGGCGAGACCCAGTACTTC
TRBV18	.	.	TRBJ2-5	CASSPTAPGETQYF	TGTGCCAGCTCACCCACAGCCCCCGGAGAGACCCAGTACTTC
TRBV6-5	.	.	TRBJ2-2	CASYVGGTGELFF	TGTGCCAGCTATGTAGGGGGCACCGGGGAGCTGTTTTTT
TRBV11-2	.	.	TRBJ1-4	CASSSEPKKLFF	TGTGCCAGCAGCTCAGAGCCTAAAAAACTGTTTTTT
TRBV11-3	.	few	TRBJ1-1	CASSNRDKGTEAFF	TGTGCCAGCAGCAACCGGGACAAGGGTACCGAAGCTTTCTTT
TRBV5-6	.	once	TRBJ2-7	CASSLGPPNGIYEQYF	TGTGCCAGCAGCTTGGGCCCACCAAATGGCATCTACGAGCAGTACTTC
TRBV28	TRBD2	.	TRBJ2-3	CASSLVGGTDTQYF	TGTGCCAGCAGTTTGGTCGGGGGGACAGATACGCAGTATTTT
TRBV6-1	.	.	TRBJ1-5	CASSVRGNNQPQHF	TGTGCCAGCAGTGTACGGGGGAACAATCAGCCCCAGCATTTT
TRBV28	TRBD2	.	TRBJ2-7	CASSLWLAGSYEQYF	TGTGCCAGCAGTTTATGGCTAGCGGGTTCCTACGAGCAGTACTTC
TRBV19	TRBD1	.	TRBJ1-1	CASSLGQGFTEAFF	TGTGCCAGTAGTCTGGGACAGGGCTTTACTGAAGCTTTCTTT
TRBV30	TRBD1	.	TRBJ2-5	CAWNDEGAETQYF	TGTGCCTGGAATGACGAGGGGGCAGAGACCCAGTACTTC
TRBV27	TRBD1	once	TRBJ1-2	CASSLRGANYGYTF	TGTGCCAGCAGTCTCAGGGGGGCTAACTATGGCTACACCTTC
TRBV6-6	.	.	TRBJ1-1	CASRRRRDTEAFF	TGTGCCAGCAGGAGGAGGCGGGACACTGAAGCTTTCTTT
TRBV6-1	.	few	TRBJ1-5	CASSARPTHREPQHF	TGTGCCAGCAGTGCCCGACCAACACACAGGGAGCCCCAGCATTTT
TRBV4-1	.	.	TRBJ2-7	CASSQARVYSYEQYF	TGCGCCAGCAGCCAAGCCAGGGTCTACTCCTACGAGCAGTACTTC
TRBV14	TRBD2	.	TRBJ2-5	CASSPGRGGQETQYF	TGTGCCAGCAGCCCGGGGCGGGGGGGCCAAGAGACCCAGTACTTC
TRBV30	.	.	TRBJ2-1	CAWTSSSYNEQFF	TGTGCCTGGACATCGAGCTCCTACAATGAGCAGTTCTTC
TRBV28	.	.	TRBJ2-2	CASRSQRANTGELFF	TGTGCCAGCAGGTCTCAACGAGCGAACACCGGGGAGCTGTTTTTT
TRBV5-1	TRBD1	.	TRBJ2-3	CASTQSGTGHTDTQYF	TGCGCCAGCACCCAGTCCGGGACAGGGCATACAGATACGCAGTATTTT
TRBV10-2	TRBD1	.	TRBJ1-4	CASSELGQGSEKLFF	TGCGCCAGCAGTGAGTTGGGACAGGGAAGTGAAAAACTGTTTTTT
TRBV7-2	TRBD1	.	TRBJ1-6	CASSRPGGVSPLHF	TGTGCCAGCAGCCGGCCAGGGGGCGTATCACCCCTCCACTTT
TRBV25-1	.	few	TRBJ1-6	CASSEPRAGLGSPLHF	TGTGCCAGCAGTGAGCCTCGGGCAGGGCTCGGTTCACCCCTCCACTTT
TRBV4-1	TRBD1	.	TRBJ1-4	CASSQETGGGEKLFF	TGCGCCAGCAGCCAAGAAACAGGGGGAGGTGAAAAACTGTTTTTT
TRBV7-2	.	.	TRBJ1-2	CASSLGFGTGSTF	.